This T cell receptor beta chain was identified in a study of cytomegalovirus exposure and HLA in healthy donors. The assay was immunoSEQ multiplex PCR, and TCRdb's table has in-frame clones only and misses some. The table includes some 320,000 clones, roughly 90% detected once. A roughly 120-subject validation cohort, separate from the approximately 670-subject first cohort, supplied the donors. Regarding the study as a whole: In vitro data verified three CMV-associated chains as specific for CMV antigens. First-cohort TCR clusters were later found to tend to co-occur in the roughly 120 validation repertoires.

Worth noting for this clone: The antigen remains undetermined.

There are 15 residues in the CDR3. Trimming left V 0 bases short and J 4 bases short, with 13 bases between. The germline CDR1 and CDR2 sequences are SGHRS and YFSETQ. This clonotype was sampled from a woman in her thirties in good health and CMV-seropositive. Source material: PBMCs. The chain links TRBV5-1 to TRBJ1-1, with D maybe TRBD1 (6 bases). CDR3 in amino acids: CASSLEFGGPTEAFF. The CDR3 coding sequence is TGCGCCAGCAGCTTGGAATTCGGGGGGCCCACTGAAGCTTTCTTT.